The TCR beta chain described here comes from a study of blood T cell repertoires in COVID-19. For the study at large: PBMCs, B-cell-depleted T cells, or T cells provided the cDNA or gDNA that made up the material.

Per the study methods: Quantification of nucleated cells was approximated via reference gene primer amplification. Sequencing was performed with immunoSEQ multiplex PCR; in TCRdb, only in-frame clones are kept and a portion is missing. The V and J calls and clone size come from that table; D and trimming were worked out from the DNA. Of 300,000 to 450,000 clones listed, approximately 89% are singletons. Seattle-derived patients entered the study during active infection and were followed longitudinally. Germline assignment: CDR1 KGHDR and CDR2 SFDVKD. Trimming took off 12 bases at V and 1 base at J, with 29 bases between the two ends. The CDR3 runs to 18 residues.

V and J are TRBV24-1 and TRBJ1-2; perhaps TRBD1 as D (5 bases). The sequenced sample consisted of peripheral blood. The clonotype originates from a woman aged 60 to 75 with COVID-19, enrolled during active disease. The chain's CDR3 is CAALFLSDKLLFNYGYTF. The CDR3 coding sequence is TGTGCCGCGTTGTTCTTATCGGACAAACTTCTCTTTAACTATGGCTACACCTTC.